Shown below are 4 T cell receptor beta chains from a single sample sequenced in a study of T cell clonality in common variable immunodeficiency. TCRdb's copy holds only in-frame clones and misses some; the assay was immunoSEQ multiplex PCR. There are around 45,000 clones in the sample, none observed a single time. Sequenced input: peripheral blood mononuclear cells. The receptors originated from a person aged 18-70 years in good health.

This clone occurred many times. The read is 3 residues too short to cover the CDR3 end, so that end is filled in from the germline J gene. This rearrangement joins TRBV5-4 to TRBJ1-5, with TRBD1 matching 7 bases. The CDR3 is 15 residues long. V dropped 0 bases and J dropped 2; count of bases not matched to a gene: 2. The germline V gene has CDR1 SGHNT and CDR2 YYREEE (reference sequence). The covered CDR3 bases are TGTGCCAGCAGCTTGGGTGGGACAGGCAATCAGCCC. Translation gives CASSLGGTGNQP. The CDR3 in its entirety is CASSLGGTGNQPQHF.

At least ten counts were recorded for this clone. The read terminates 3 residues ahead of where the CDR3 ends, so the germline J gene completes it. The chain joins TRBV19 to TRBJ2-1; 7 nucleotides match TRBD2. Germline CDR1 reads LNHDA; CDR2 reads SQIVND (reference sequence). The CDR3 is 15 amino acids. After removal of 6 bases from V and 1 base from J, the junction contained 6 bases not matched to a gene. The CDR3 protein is CASSGGWGSYNEQFF. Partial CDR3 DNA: TGTGCCAGTAGCGGGGGGTGGGGGTCCTACAATGAG.

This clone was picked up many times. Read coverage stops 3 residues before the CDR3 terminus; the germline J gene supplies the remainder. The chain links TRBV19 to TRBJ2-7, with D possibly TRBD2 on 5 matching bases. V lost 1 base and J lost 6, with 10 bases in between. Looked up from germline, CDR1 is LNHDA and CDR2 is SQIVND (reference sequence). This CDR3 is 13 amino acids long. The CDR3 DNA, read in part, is TGTGCCAGTAGTATAGTTCCGGGGAGCGAG. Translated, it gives CASSIVPGSE. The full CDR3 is CASSIVPGSEQYF.

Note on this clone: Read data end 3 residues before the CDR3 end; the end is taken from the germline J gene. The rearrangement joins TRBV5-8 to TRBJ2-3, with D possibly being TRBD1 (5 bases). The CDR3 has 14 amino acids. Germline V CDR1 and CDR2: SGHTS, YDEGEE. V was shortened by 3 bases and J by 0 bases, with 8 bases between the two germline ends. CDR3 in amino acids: CASSSAGSTDTQYF. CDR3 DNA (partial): TGTGCCAGCAGCTCAGCAGGGAGCACAGATACG.